This TCR beta chain was sequenced in a study of T-cell reconstitution after alpha-beta-depleted transplantation in children. The library targeted TCRbeta and was prepared with unique molecular identifiers. In TCRdb, the PCR reads were re-called with MiXCR into one record per CDR3 protein. Found here are about 610,000 distinct CDR3 sequences, roughly 10% of them singletons; the top ten hold 4%. This clonotype was seen a few times. CDR3 length: 16 amino acids. CDR1 is SGHAT and CDR2 is FQDESV in the germline V gene (reference sequence). The ends lost 2 bases at V and 4 bases at J; junction bases unmatched: 4.

The V and J genes are TRBV11-1 and TRBJ2-2; the match to TRBD1 covers 10 bases. The source of this sequence is a human donor who donated a stem cell graft to a child with acute myeloid leukemia. The specimen comprised PBMCs from the stem cell graft donor, sampled from the stem cell graft. CDR3 in DNA: TGTGCCAGCAGCTTAAGACAGGGGGCCCTCACCGGGGAGCTGTTTTTT. It encodes CASSLRQGALTGELFF.